Sequencing of this TCR beta chain was carried out in a study of human T cells and chemical hapten exposure. Overall study: Sensitization was performed using 2% DPC on a roughly 2 cm by roughly 2 cm upper inner arm skin site.

As to time point: patch test 2, 6 weeks after DPC sensitization. Treatment indicated: therapeutic diphenylcyclopropenone sensitization with weekly scalp DPC. Comment on this clonotype: Its target is unknown.

A single record per CDR3 protein comes from TCRdb applying MiXCR to the RACE reads. The sample shows approximately 90,000 distinct CDR3 sequences, 9.5% to 11% of them seen only once. This CDR3 has 12 residues. V was trimmed by 8 bases and J by 5 bases, leaving 12 bases between them. CDR1 is SEHNR and CDR2 is FQNEAQ in the germline V gene (reference sequence). Findings and limits, study-wide: Following DPC sensitization, TCRs present above 1 in 1000 frequency showed no change. The study found expanded TCRs formed significantly more large CDR3 similarity clusters than controls.

V usage is TRBV7-9 and J usage is TRBJ2-5; D is unclear. The specimen was whole blood, collected in connection with sensitization to the hapten diphenylcyclopropenone (DPC). The source of this sequence is a man aged 40-49 years with alopecia areata. Some clones in this sample may be carry-over from other donors' samples. DNA for the CDR3: TGTGCCAGCGGTTTGGATGGGGAGACCCAGTACTTC. Its translation: CASGLDGETQYF.